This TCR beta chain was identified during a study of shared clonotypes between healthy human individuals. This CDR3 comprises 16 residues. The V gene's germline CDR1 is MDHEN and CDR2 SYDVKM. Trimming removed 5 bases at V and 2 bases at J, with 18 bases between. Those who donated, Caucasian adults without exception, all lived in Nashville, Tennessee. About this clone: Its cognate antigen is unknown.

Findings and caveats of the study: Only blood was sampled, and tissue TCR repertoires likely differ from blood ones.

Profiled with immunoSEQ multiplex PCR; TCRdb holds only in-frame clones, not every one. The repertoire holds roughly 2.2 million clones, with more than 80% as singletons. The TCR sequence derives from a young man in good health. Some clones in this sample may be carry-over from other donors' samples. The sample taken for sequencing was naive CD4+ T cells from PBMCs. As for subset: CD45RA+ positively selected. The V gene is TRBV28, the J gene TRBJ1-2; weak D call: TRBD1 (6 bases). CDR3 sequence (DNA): TGTGCCAGCAGTCCCCGACAGGCTTGGGGGAACTATGGCTACACCTTC. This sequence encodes CASSPRQAWGNYGYTF.